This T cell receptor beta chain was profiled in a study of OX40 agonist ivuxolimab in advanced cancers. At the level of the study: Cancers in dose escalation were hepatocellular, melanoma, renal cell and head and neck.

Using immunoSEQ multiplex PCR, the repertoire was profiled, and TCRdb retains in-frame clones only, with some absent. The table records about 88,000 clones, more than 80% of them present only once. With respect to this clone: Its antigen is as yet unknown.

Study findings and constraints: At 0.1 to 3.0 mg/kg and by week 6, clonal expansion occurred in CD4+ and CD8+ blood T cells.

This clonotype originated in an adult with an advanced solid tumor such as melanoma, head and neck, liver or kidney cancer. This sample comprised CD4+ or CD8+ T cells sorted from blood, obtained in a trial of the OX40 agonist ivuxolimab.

CDR3: CASSRRQTGELFF. As DNA, the CDR3 is TGTGCCAGCTCACGCCGACAGACCGGGGAGCTGTTTTTT. This sequence joins TRBV18 and TRBJ2-2; D possibly corresponds to TRBD1 (5 bases). CDR1 and CDR2 from the germline V gene are KGHSH and LQKENI. Between the trimmed V and J ends, which lost 4 bases and 5 bases, there was a span of 8 bases. The CDR3 covers 13 residues.